This TCR beta chain was sequenced for a study of cytomegalovirus exposure and HLA in healthy donors. Study background: Both the 120 or so validation repertoires and the roughly 700 first-cohort repertoires used the same platform, as reported by a later analysis.

Assay used: immunoSEQ multiplex PCR; TCRdb lists only in-frame clones, some missing. Of 200,000 or so clones listed, 84% are singletons. The sequenced material came from PBMCs. This clonotype was sampled from a woman aged 25 to 39 in good health and CMV-seropositive.

The CDR3 DNA reads as TGTGCCAGTTCCAACAGGGAAGAGCAGTACTTC. Translation gives CASSNREEQYF. This chain joins TRBV27 and TRBJ2-7; D might be TRBD1 (6 bases). Germline V gene sequence: CDR1 MNHEY, CDR2 SMNVEV (reference sequence). Trimming stripped 9 bases from V and 7 bases from J, with 13 bases between. The CDR3 consists of 11 residues.